This T cell receptor beta chain was found in a study of identical twins' blood T cells. Points on this clonotype: The antigen is unknown. At one end, the junction sequence differs from germline, possibly due to a read error.

Likely shared infections and vaccines: all three twin pairs were reared together. Germline assignment: CDR1 SGHNT and CDR2 YENEEA. The CDR3 runs to 14 residues. Findings and limits, study-wide: Mainly, cloneset size products determined shared clonotypes, twins included. Top TCRbeta clonotypes were shared more with twin than unrelated donors.

In the authors' methods: Each donor had about 95,000 to nearly 550,000 clonotypes. TCRdb passed the 5' RACE reads through MiXCR, listing each CDR3 protein once. These V and J calls are TCRdb output, not the study's own analysis. The repertoire has 350,000 to 450,000 distinct CDR3 sequences, 25% to 35% of them found once; the top ten carry more than 5.5%. The sequence derives from a woman between 18 and 50 years old in good health. This chain joins TRBV11-3 and TRBJ2-3, with D unresolved. Sequencing used PBMCs. The DNA of the CDR3 is TGTGGCAGCAGCTTAGAGGCCACCACAGATACGCAGTATTTT. Protein: CGSSLEATTDTQYF.